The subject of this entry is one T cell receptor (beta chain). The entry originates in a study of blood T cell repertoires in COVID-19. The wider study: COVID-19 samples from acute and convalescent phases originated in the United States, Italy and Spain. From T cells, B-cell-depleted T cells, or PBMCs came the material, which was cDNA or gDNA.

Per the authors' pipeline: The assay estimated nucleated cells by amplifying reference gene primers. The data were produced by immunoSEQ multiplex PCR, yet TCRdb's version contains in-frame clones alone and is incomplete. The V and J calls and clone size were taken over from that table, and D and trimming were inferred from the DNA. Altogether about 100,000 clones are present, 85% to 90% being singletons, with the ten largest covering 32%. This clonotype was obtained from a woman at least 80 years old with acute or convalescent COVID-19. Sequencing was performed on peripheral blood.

The CDR3 DNA sequence: TGCGCCAGCAGCCAAGATTGGGGACAGAACAATCAGCCCCAGCATTTT. Its protein product is CASSQDWGQNNQPQHF. The chain recombines TRBV4-3 with TRBJ1-5; 7 nucleotides match TRBD1. The CDR3 totals 16 residues. CDR1 is LGHNA and CDR2 is YSLEER in the germline V gene. Unmatched junction bases numbered 5, after V lost 0 bases and J lost 3 bases.